These 21 T cell receptor beta chains came from one sample sequenced in a study of Ad26.COV2.S vaccination and SARS-CoV-2 variants. The sample's treatment: around 19 received Ad26.COV2.S at low or high dose, single or two shots; several received placebo; per-sample allocation not given. Day 63 after the first injection of vaccine or placebo was the sampling time. Measured with immunoSEQ multiplex PCR; TCRdb has only the in-frame clones, and not every one. The profile shows roughly 700,000 clones, more than 80% of them singletons. Sequencing used peripheral blood, obtained in a trial of Ad26.COV2.S vaccine versus placebo. The receptors were gathered from a person aged 18-65 years who received the Ad26.COV2.S COVID-19 vaccine or a placebo.

The chain employs TRBV11-2 and TRBJ2-2; D is perhaps TRBD2 (5 bases). Germline CDR1 and CDR2: SGHAT and FQNNGV. V was shortened by 3 bases and J by 2 bases, with 10 bases between the two germline ends. This CDR3 contains 15 residues. The DNA for the CDR3 is TGTGCCAGCAGCTTCCGGGGTAAAAACACCGGGGAGCTGTTTTTT. It yields the protein CASSFRGKNTGELFF.

The chain carries TRBV18 and TRBJ2-1, with 10 bases identical to TRBD2. This CDR3 comprises 19 residues. The junction had 17 bases not matched to a gene; V was cut back by 3 bases and J by 6 bases. Germline lookup yields CDR1 KGHSH and CDR2 LQKENI. CDR3 residues: CASSPFQMGGSGRGNEQFF. CDR3 bases: TGTGCCAGCTCACCTTTTCAAATGGGCGGAAGCGGGAGGGGCAATGAGCAGTTCTTC.

This chain connects TRBV3-1 (or the pseudogene TRBV3-2) to TRBJ1-2; tentatively, D is TRBD1 (6 bases). Trimming stripped 0 bases from V and 7 bases from J, with 9 bases between. The CDR3 has 13 amino acids. Per the germline V gene, CDR1 is LGHDT and CDR2 is YNNKEL (reference sequence). The CDR3 here is CASSQEAGAGYTF. The CDR3 DNA follows: TGTGCCAGCAGCCAAGAAGCGGGGGCTGGCTACACCTTC.

The chain recombines TRBV15 with TRBJ2-5; perhaps TRBD1 as D (5 bases). Trimming removed 5 bases at V and 4 bases at J, with 14 bases between. The CDR3 loop spans 14 amino acids. The germline V gene has CDR1 LNHNV and CDR2 YYDKDF (reference sequence). CDR3 residues: CATSQGIGSETQYF. CDR3 DNA sequence: TGTGCCACCAGCCAGGGAATTGGGTCAGAGACCCAGTACTTC.

The rearrangement uses TRBV18 and TRBJ1-4; 8 nucleotides align to TRBD1. J lost 2 bases, V lost 3 bases, and 8 bases had no gene match. This CDR3 is 17 amino acids long. The V gene's germline CDR1 is KGHSH and CDR2 LQKENI. The DNA of the CDR3 is TGTGCCAGCTCACCCGATGGGAGGACAGGGACTAATGAAAAACTGTTTTTT. Protein: CASSPDGRTGTNEKLFF. The complete variable domain, with remaining parts taken from reference TRBV18 and TRBJ1-4, reads NAGVMQNPRHLVRRRGQEARLRCSPMKGHSHVYWYRQLPEEGLKFMVYLQKENIIDESGMPKERFSAEFPKEGPSILRIQQVVRGDSAAYFCASSPDGRTGTNEKLFFGSGTQLSVL.

As DNA, the CDR3 is TGTGCCAGCAGTAAACCTGGGACAGGGGTAATCTACGAGCAGTACTTC. It is translated as CASSKPGTGVIYEQYF. This chain connects TRBV7-2 to TRBJ2-7; TRBD1 agrees at 10 bases. Trimming took 6 bases from V and 3 from J; bases not matched to a gene: 11. Per germline, CDR1 SGHTA and CDR2 FQGNSA. The CDR3 totals 16 residues.

The chain recombines TRBV5-1 with TRBJ1-1; no definite D call. Trimming left V 0 bases short and J 7 bases short, with 10 bases between. The CDR3 extends over 13 amino acids. In germline, CDR1 is SGHRS, CDR2 YFSETQ. CDR3 region: CASSLEWRLEAFF. In nucleotides, the CDR3 is TGCGCCAGCAGCTTGGAGTGGCGGCTTGAAGCTTTCTTT.

The chain employs TRBV10-3 and TRBJ1-2; 9 nucleotides agree with TRBD1. The J segment lost 2 bases and the V segment lost 4 bases, leaving 8 bases of the junction unmatched. This CDR3 has 16 residues. CDR1 is ENHRY, CDR2 SYGVKD, per germline. CDR3 protein: CAISGTATGGNYGYTF. The CDR3 nucleotides are TGTGCCATCAGTGGTACCGCGACAGGGGGAAACTATGGCTACACCTTC.

This chain connects TRBV5-1 to TRBJ1-5; 7 positions agree with TRBD1. The V and J ends lost 0 bases and 5 bases, in that order; junction bases with no gene match: 5. The germline V gene has CDR1 SGHRS and CDR2 YFSETQ. The CDR3 consists of 15 residues. Here the CDR3 DNA reads TGCGCCAGCAGCTTGGGGGGACAGAGTCATCAGCCCCAGCATTTT. Protein: CASSLGGQSHQPQHF.

With regard to this clone: Other DNA variants within this sample encode the same CDR3. DNA for the CDR3: TGTGCCAGCAGCTTAGGCCGCAGCACAGATACGCAGTATTTT. The encoded protein is CASSLGRSTDTQYF. The chain carries TRBV7-9 and TRBJ2-3; D is unresolved. Per the germline V gene, CDR1 is SEHNR and CDR2 is FQNEAQ (reference sequence). The CDR3 sequence is 14 residues long. V was cut by 1 base and J by 0 bases, with 5 bases left in between.

In this sample, this clone turned up a few times. V gene TRBV5-6 combines with J gene TRBJ1-2; D uncertain. The CDR3 has 15 amino acids. The germline V gene encodes CDR1 SGHDT and CDR2 YYEEEE. V lost 2 bases and J 2 bases, leaving 13 bases between the germline ends. DNA for the CDR3: TGTGCCAGCAGCTTCGAATATACATCGAACTATGGCTACACCTTC. Translation gives CASSFEYTSNYGYTF.

The chain couples TRBV9 to TRBJ2-3; TRBD1 aligns across 8 bases. CDR1 is SGDLS, CDR2 YYNGEE, per germline. The CDR3 runs 15 residues. Trimming cost V 0 bases and J 9 bases; bases outside gene matches: 9. In nucleotides, the CDR3 is TGTGCCAGCAGCGTAGTGGCAGGTGGACAGGGAACGCAGTATTTT. This sequence encodes CASSVVAGGQGTQYF.

The chain carries TRBV18 and TRBJ2-7; D gene ambiguous. The V end lost 3 bases, the J end lost 3 bases, and 15 bases lay between the germline ends. The CDR3 is made up of 15 amino acids. Germline CDR1 reads KGHSH; CDR2 reads LQKENI. CDR3 residues: CASSPSSTVNYEQYF. The CDR3 nucleotides are TGTGCCAGCTCACCCTCATCGACGGTAAACTACGAGCAGTACTTC. Full variable domain (remainder filled in from reference TRBV18 and TRBJ2-7): NAGVMQNPRHLVRRRGQEARLRCSPMKGHSHVYWYRQLPEEGLKFMVYLQKENIIDESGMPKERFSAEFPKEGPSILRIQQVVRGDSAAYFCASSPSSTVNYEQYFGPGTRLTVT.

The chain uses TRBV20-1 and TRBJ2-7, with 15 bases lining up with TRBD2. This CDR3 has 14 amino acids. V shed 3 bases, J shed 4 bases, and the junction held 1 base outside the gene matches. The V gene's germline CDR1 is DFQATT and CDR2 SNEGSKA (reference sequence). CDR3 residues: CSASGTSGRYEQYF. For the CDR3, the DNA is TGCAGTGCTAGTGGGACTAGCGGGAGGTACGAGCAGTACTTC.

V and J are TRBV29-1 and TRBJ2-1; TRBD2 matches 12 bases. The CDR3 length is 16 residues. The V segment lost 5 bases and the J segment 7 bases; nucleotides outside the gene matches: 12. The germline CDR1 and CDR2 sequences are SQVTM and ANQGSEA. The CDR3: CSVWGPTSGSGNEQFF. The CDR3 DNA sequence: TGCAGCGTTTGGGGACCGACTAGCGGGAGTGGAAATGAGCAGTTCTTC.

This sequence joins TRBV5-1 and TRBJ2-7; the match to TRBD1 covers 8 bases. Germline values: CDR1 SGHRS, CDR2 YFSETQ. Trimming cost V 2 bases and J 2 bases; bases outside gene matches: 12. This CDR3 spans 17 amino acids. For the CDR3, the DNA is TGCGCCAGCAGCTTACAGGGCCTCCGGGACAGGCCCTACGAGCAGTACTTC. The encoded protein is CASSLQGLRDRPYEQYF.

This clone was found a few times. The chain links TRBV2 to TRBJ1-3; TRBD1 aligns across 8 bases. The CDR3 is 13 residues long. J gave up 8 bases and V 4 bases, and 4 bases lay outside the gene matches. The germline gives CDR1 SNHLY, CDR2 FYNNEI. CDR3 bases: TGTGCCAGCAGTGGCAGGGGGCGGGACACCATATATTTT. It translates to CASSGRGRDTIYF.

This chain links TRBV7-9 with TRBJ2-3; the D gene is possibly TRBD1 (5 bases). Trimming left V 1 base short and J 1 base short, with 12 bases between. The CDR3 covers 16 residues. In germline, CDR1 is SEHNR, CDR2 FQNEAQ (reference sequence). This CDR3 is CASSLGGSPRTDTQYF. The CDR3 nucleotides are TGTGCCAGCAGCTTAGGGGGCAGTCCGCGCACAGATACGCAGTATTTT. Complete variable domain (other parts from reference TRBV7-9 and TRBJ2-3): DTGVSQNPRHKITKRGQNVTFRCDPISEHNRLYWYRQTLGQGPEFLTYFQNEAQLEKSRLLSDRFSAERPKGSFSTLEIQRTEQGDSAMYLCASSLGGSPRTDTQYFGPGTRLTVL.

This chain joins TRBV5-1 and TRBJ2-1, with 8 bases aligning to TRBD2. V lost 5 bases, J lost 4 bases, and 8 bases stayed unmatched. CDR3 length: 15 amino acids. The germline V gene has CDR1 SGHRS and CDR2 YFSETQ. The DNA of the CDR3 is TGCGCCAGCAGGAAGAGCGGGAGTGCTTACAATGAGCAGTTCTTC. Translation: CASRKSGSAYNEQFF.

V gene TRBV24-1 combines with J gene TRBJ2-2, with 9 bases lining up with TRBD1. Germline V CDR1 and CDR2: KGHDR, SFDVKD. The V segment lost 10 bases and the J segment 0 bases; nucleotides outside the gene matches: 2. The CDR3 spans 14 residues. This CDR3 reads CATRQGANTGELFF. In DNA form, the CDR3 reads TGTGCCACTAGACAGGGGGCGAACACCGGGGAGCTGTTTTTT.

The rearrangement uses TRBV13 and TRBJ1-1, with D possibly TRBD1 on 5 matching bases. The CDR3 has 16 amino acids. Germline lookup yields CDR1 PRHDT and CDR2 FYEKMQ (reference sequence). Trimming left V 1 base short and J 8 bases short, with 20 bases between. The CDR3 spells CASSLDVGQMGEEAFF. The DNA for the CDR3 is TGTGCCAGCAGCTTAGATGTCGGGCAGATGGGGGAAGAAGCTTTCTTT.